This T cell receptor (beta chain) was sequenced for a study of blood T cell repertoires in COVID-19. Study as a whole: Sources were T cells, B-cell-depleted T cells, or PBMCs; the material itself was cDNA or gDNA.

Germline V CDR1 and CDR2: LNHDA, SQIVND (reference sequence). The CDR3 totals 17 residues. Trimming removed 5 bases from V and 2 bases from J; junction bases left unmatched: 14. Cohorts were determined from participant-reported clinical history. Cohort 3 donors were reported recovered after two negative PCRs, clearance, or symptom resolution. Per the authors' pipeline: Reference gene primer amplification gave estimated nucleated cell counts. TCRdb keeps only in-frame clones here, not all; method: immunoSEQ multiplex PCR. That table supplies the V and J calls and clone size; D and trimming were determined from the DNA. The sample has about 250,000 clones, around nine tenths seen once. This clone occurred once.

This clonotype originated in a woman in her 50s who had recovered from COVID-19. Sequenced input: PBMCs or T cells enriched from blood (not recorded which). The V gene is TRBV19, the J gene TRBJ1-2, with 7 bases matching TRBD1. CDR3 sequence (DNA): TGTGCCAGTAGTCCACCCTTCCGACAGGGAGGAAACTATGGCTACACCTTC. This gives the protein CASSPPFRQGGNYGYTF. The full variable domain, completed using reference TRBV19 and TRBJ1-2, is DGGITQSPKYLFRKEGQNVTLSCEQNLNHDAMYWYRQDPGQGLRLIYYSQIVNDFQKGDIAEGYSVSREKKESFPLTVTSAQKNPTAFYLCASSPPFRQGGNYGYTFGSGTRLTVV.